Each of the 17 T cell receptor beta chains below was sequenced from the same sample in a study of cytomegalovirus exposure and HLA in healthy donors. The PCR had 60 Vbeta and 13 Jbeta primers. TCRdb keeps only in-frame clones here, not all; method: immunoSEQ multiplex PCR. The sample holds about 140,000 clones, more than 60% seen once. The sequenced material came from PBMCs. These receptors were obtained from a male donor in good health and CMV-seronegative.

The V gene is TRBV19, the J gene TRBJ2-1, with D perhaps TRBD2 (6 bases). Looked up from germline, CDR1 is LNHDA and CDR2 is SQIVND (reference sequence). V lost 7 bases, J lost 7 bases, and 14 bases lay in between. The CDR3 runs to 13 residues. CDR3 DNA sequence: TGTGCCAGTAATCGCGGGACGGAGAATGAGCAGTTCTTC. Encoded protein: CASNRGTENEQFF.

The CDR3 spells CASTQANSPLHF. DNA for the CDR3: TGTGCCAGTACACAGGCGAATTCACCCCTCCACTTT. This chain uses TRBV19 with TRBJ1-6; the D gene is possibly TRBD1 (5 bases). The CDR3 loop spans 12 amino acids. Germline V CDR1 and CDR2: LNHDA, SQIVND (reference sequence). Trimming took 7 bases from V and 7 from J, leaving 8 bases between them.

Of note for this clone: The sample contains more than one DNA sequence encoding this CDR3. The gene calls are TRBV5-1 and TRBJ1-2, with a weak D call TRBD1 (6 bases). This CDR3 has 12 amino acids. CDR1 and CDR2 from the germline V gene are SGHRS and YFSETQ. V was shortened by 3 bases and J by 6 bases, with 9 bases between the two germline ends. CDR3 in amino acids: CASSSQGDGYTF. The DNA of the CDR3 is TGCGCCAGCAGCTCACAGGGCGATGGCTACACCTTC.

This clone appeared once. The V gene is TRBV30, the J gene TRBJ1-1; perhaps TRBD1 as D (6 bases). CDR1 is GTSNPN, CDR2 SVGIG, per germline (reference sequence). V lost 0 bases and J lost 2, with 16 bases in between. This CDR3 has 16 amino acids. DNA for the CDR3: TGTGCCTGGAGTGTACCAGGGGCGGGACTAAACACTGAAGCTTTCTTT. Its translation is CAWSVPGAGLNTEAFF.

This sequence joins TRBV19 and TRBJ2-7, with 8 bases matching TRBD1. The CDR3 is 14 amino acids. Losses at the gene ends were 3 bases for V and 5 bases for J; bases not matched to a gene: 6. Per germline, CDR1 LNHDA and CDR2 SQIVND (reference sequence). Here the CDR3 DNA reads TGTGCCAGTAGTATTTGGACAGGGTCAGACGAGCAGTACTTC. Protein: CASSIWTGSDEQYF. The whole variable domain, remainder taken from reference TRBV19 and TRBJ2-7, is DGGITQSPKYLFRKEGQNVTLSCEQNLNHDAMYWYRQDPGQGLRLIYYSQIVNDFQKGDIAEGYSVSREKKESFPLTVTSAQKNPTAFYLCASSIWTGSDEQYFGPGTRLTVT.

The chain uses TRBV19 and TRBJ1-1; a possible D gene is TRBD1 (6 bases). The CDR3 is made up of 16 amino acids. Germline V gives CDR1 LNHDA, CDR2 SQIVND (reference sequence). Trimming cost V 3 bases and J 5 bases, with 19 bases left between them. The CDR3 loop is CASSIRAGALGTEAFF. In DNA form, the CDR3 reads TGTGCCAGTAGTATTCGAGCAGGGGCCCTCGGGACTGAAGCTTTCTTT.

The genes are TRBV18 and TRBJ2-1; 16 nucleotides match TRBD2. After removal of 3 bases from V and 6 bases from J, the junction contained 14 bases not matched to a gene. The CDR3 has 20 amino acids. Germline V CDR1 and CDR2: KGHSH, LQKENI. The DNA of the CDR3 is TGTGCCAGCTCACCCCTTCCGCGAACCGGGACTAGCGGGAGGGTCAATGAGCAGTTCTTC. Encoded protein: CASSPLPRTGTSGRVNEQFF.

The rearrangement links TRBV12-5 to TRBJ1-3; no clear D. Germline V CDR1 and CDR2: LGHNT, FRNRAP. V was trimmed by 5 bases and J by 4 bases, leaving 12 bases between them. The CDR3 sequence is 14 residues long. CDR3 region: CASGAGGSGNTIYF. In DNA, the CDR3 is TGTGCTAGTGGTGCCGGAGGTTCAGGAAACACCATATATTTT.

Details on this clone: One end of the junction fails to match germline, which may point to a read error. The chain recombines TRBV5-6 with TRBJ1-2, with D possibly matching TRBD1 (5 bases). CDR3 length: 13 residues. From germline, CDR1 is SGHDT and CDR2 YYEEEE. Written as DNA, the CDR3 is TGTGCCAGCAGCTTCGGGGGTAGCTATGGCTACCCCTTC. As protein: CASSFGGSYGYPF.

The gene calls are TRBV6-6 and TRBJ2-3; D is perhaps TRBD2 (6 bases). Germline-derived CDR1 and CDR2 are MNHNY and SVGAGI (reference sequence). V dropped 6 bases and J dropped 4 bases, with 17 bases sitting between them. The CDR3 contains 15 residues. The CDR3: CASSYPGGAADTQYF. CDR3 DNA: TGTGCCAGCAGCTATCCCGGGGGAGCCGCAGATACGCAGTATTTT.

The V call is TRBV14, the J call TRBJ1-4; unclear D gene. This CDR3 is built from 12 residues. The V end was cut by 7 bases, the J end by 7 bases, with 10 bases between. Germline lookup yields CDR1 SGHDN and CDR2 FVKESK. The CDR3 spells CASNPTGEKLFF. In nucleotides, the CDR3 is TGTGCCAGCAACCCGACGGGTGAAAAACTGTTTTTT.

The J gene is TRBJ2-7, the V gene TRBV30, with D possibly matching TRBD2 (5 bases). CDR1 is GTSNPN, CDR2 SVGIG, per germline (reference sequence). The CDR3 totals 14 residues. V was cut by 4 bases and J by 3 bases, with 16 bases left in between. CDR3 in DNA: TGTGCCTGGAAAGGGAGCTTTGACCTCTACGAGCAGTACTTC. This codes for CAWKGSFDLYEQYF.

The CDR3 DNA is TGTGCCAGCAGTGAAGGAGAGGGAAACAATCAGCCCCAGCATTTT. The encoded protein is CASSEGEGNNQPQHF. V gene TRBV25-1 combines with J gene TRBJ1-5; D remains unclear. V dropped 2 bases and J dropped 3 bases, with 11 bases sitting between them. CDR1 is MGHDK and CDR2 is SYGVNS in the germline V gene. The CDR3 has 15 residues.

This sequence joins TRBV6-6 and TRBJ1-1; possibly TRBD1 for D (6 bases). V lost 2 bases, J lost 8 bases, and 15 bases lay in between. The CDR3 is 14 residues long. Germline V gene data show CDR1 as MNHNY and CDR2 as SVGAGI (reference sequence). The CDR3 region has the DNA TGTGCCAGCAGTTACATACGCAGGGGAAGGGAAGCTTTCTTT. Protein: CASSYIRRGREAFF.

The V call is TRBV6-5, the J call TRBJ1-6; 7 positions agree with TRBD1. Germline assignment: CDR1 MNHEY and CDR2 SVGAGI. The CDR3 extends over 15 amino acids. V lost 6 bases to trimming and J lost 7 bases; unmatched junction nucleotides: 9. CDR3 protein: CASSPQGGRNSPLHF. The CDR3 DNA reads TGTGCCAGCAGCCCTCAGGGGGGAAGGAATTCACCCCTCCACTTT.

This clone was recorded only once. The chain couples TRBV5-4 to TRBJ2-5; perhaps TRBD1 as D (6 bases). There are 15 residues in the CDR3. With 5 bases removed from V and 7 bases from J, the gap between germline ends came to 21 bases. The germline gives CDR1 SGHNT, CDR2 YYREEE (reference sequence). The CDR3 nucleotides read TGTGCCAGCAGAAAGATAGAGGGGGTGGTCGGGACCCAGTACTTC. This encodes CASRKIEGVVGTQYF.

Only one count was recorded for this clone. The chain recombines TRBV7-6 with TRBJ2-1; 7 bases align to TRBD2. This CDR3 region has 14 residues. CDR1 is SGHVS, CDR2 FNYEAQ, per germline. J lost 6 bases, V lost 1 base, and 3 bases had no gene match. The CDR3 region has the DNA TGTGCCAGCAGCTTAGTGGGAGGGGTCAATGAGCAGTTCTTC. Translated, it gives CASSLVGGVNEQFF.